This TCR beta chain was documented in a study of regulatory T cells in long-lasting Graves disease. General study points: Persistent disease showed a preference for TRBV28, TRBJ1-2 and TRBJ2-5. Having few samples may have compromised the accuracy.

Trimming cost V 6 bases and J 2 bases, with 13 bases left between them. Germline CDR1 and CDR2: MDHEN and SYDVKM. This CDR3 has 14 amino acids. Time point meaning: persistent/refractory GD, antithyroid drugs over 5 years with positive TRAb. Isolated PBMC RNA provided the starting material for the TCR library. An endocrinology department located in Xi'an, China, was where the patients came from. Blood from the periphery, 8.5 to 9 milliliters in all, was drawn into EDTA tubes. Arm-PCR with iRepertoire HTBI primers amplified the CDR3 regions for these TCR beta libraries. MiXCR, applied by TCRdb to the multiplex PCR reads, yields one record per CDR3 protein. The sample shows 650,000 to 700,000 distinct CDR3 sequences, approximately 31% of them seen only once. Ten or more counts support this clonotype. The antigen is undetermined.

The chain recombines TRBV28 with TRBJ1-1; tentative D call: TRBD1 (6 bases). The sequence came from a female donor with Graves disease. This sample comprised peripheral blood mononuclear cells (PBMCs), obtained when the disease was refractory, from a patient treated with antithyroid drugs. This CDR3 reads CASRPLQGNTEAFF. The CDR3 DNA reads TGTGCCAGCAGACCTCTACAGGGTAACACTGAAGCTTTCTTT.